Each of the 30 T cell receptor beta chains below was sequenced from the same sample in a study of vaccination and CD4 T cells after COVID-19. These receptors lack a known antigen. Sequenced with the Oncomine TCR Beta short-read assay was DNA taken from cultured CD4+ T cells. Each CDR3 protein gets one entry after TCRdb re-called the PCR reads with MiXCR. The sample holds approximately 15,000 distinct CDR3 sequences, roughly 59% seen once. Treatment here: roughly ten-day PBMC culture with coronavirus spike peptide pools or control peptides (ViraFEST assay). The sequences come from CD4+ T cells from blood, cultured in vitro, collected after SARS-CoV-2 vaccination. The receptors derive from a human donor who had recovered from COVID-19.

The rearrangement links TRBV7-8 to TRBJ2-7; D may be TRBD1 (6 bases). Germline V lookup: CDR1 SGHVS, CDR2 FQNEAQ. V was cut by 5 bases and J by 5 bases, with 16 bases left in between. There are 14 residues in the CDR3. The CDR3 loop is CASSAPTGSDEQYF. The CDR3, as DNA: TGTGCCAGCAGCGCACCCACAGGGTCGGACGAGCAGTACTTC.

CDR3: CASTGRGGTAITDTQYF. The CDR3 bases are TGTGCCAGTACTGGGAGGGGTGGGACAGCGATCACAGATACGCAGTATTTT. The V gene is TRBV19, the J gene TRBJ2-3; the D call may be TRBD1 or TRBD2 (7 bases each). With 7 bases removed from V and 2 bases from J, the gap between germline ends came to 22 bases. CDR1 is LNHDA, CDR2 SQIVND, per germline (reference sequence). This CDR3 contains 17 residues.

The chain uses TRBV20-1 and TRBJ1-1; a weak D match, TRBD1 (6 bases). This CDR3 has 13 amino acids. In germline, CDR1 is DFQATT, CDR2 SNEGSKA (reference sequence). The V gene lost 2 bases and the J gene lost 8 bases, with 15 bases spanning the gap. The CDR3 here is CSARRGGAVEAFF. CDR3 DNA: TGCAGTGCTAGAAGAGGGGGGGCTGTAGAAGCTTTCTTT.

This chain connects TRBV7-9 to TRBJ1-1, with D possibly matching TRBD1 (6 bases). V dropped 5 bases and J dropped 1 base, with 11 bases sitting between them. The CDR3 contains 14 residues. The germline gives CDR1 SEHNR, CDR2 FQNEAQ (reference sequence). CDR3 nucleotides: TGTGCCAGCAGCCGGGGGCAGACGAACACTGAAGCTTTCTTT. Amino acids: CASSRGQTNTEAFF.

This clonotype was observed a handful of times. CDR3 region: CASNRMNYGYTF. In nucleotides, the CDR3 is TGTGCCAGCAACAGGATGAACTATGGCTACACCTTC. V is TRBV6-1 and J is TRBJ1-2; possibly TRBD1 for D (5 bases). CDR1 is MNHNS and CDR2 is SASEGT in the germline V gene. The germline V and J ends were trimmed by 7 bases and 2 bases, with 8 bases remaining between them. The CDR3 runs to 12 residues.

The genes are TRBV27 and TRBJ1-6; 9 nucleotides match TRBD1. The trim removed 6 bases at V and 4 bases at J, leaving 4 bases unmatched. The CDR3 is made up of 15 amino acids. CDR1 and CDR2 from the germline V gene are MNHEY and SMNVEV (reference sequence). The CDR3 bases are TGTGCCAGCAGATCACAGGGGGCGTATAATTCACCCCTCCACTTT. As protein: CASRSQGAYNSPLHF.

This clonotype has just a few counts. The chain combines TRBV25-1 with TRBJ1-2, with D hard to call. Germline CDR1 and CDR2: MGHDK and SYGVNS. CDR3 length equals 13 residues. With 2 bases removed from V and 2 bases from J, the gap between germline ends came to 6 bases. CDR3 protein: CASSEPGNYGYTF. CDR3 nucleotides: TGTGCCAGCAGTGAACCCGGGAACTATGGCTACACCTTC.

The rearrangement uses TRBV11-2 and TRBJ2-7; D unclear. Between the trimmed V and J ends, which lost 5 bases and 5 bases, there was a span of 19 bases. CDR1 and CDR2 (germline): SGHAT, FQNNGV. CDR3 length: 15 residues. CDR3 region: CASSVPRVRGNEQYF. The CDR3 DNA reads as TGTGCCAGCAGCGTACCTCGGGTCCGTGGGAACGAGCAGTACTTC.

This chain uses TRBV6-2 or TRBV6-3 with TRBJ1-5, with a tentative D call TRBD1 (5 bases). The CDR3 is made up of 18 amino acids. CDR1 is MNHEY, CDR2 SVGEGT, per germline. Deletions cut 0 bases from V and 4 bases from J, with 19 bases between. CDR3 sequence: CASSYSFRVLVGNQPQHF. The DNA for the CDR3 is TGTGCCAGCAGTTACTCCTTCAGGGTGCTGGTAGGGAATCAGCCCCAGCATTTT.

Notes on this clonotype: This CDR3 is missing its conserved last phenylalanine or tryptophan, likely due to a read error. Here the CDR3 DNA reads TGTGCCAGCAGTGAATTGCCAGGGGCCCTTCCTCCGGATACGCAGTATCTT. Amino acids: CASSELPGALPPDTQYL. V and J are TRBV6-1 and TRBJ2-3, with a weak D call TRBD1 (6 bases). CDR1 and CDR2 from the germline V gene are MNHNS and SASEGT. This CDR3 is 17 amino acids long. V lost 2 bases, J lost 6 bases, and 21 bases lay in between.

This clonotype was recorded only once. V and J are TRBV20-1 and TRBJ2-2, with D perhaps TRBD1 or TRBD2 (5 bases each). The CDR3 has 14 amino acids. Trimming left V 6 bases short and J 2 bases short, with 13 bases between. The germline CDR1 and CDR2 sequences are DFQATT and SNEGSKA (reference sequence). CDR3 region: CSARDQSNTGELFF. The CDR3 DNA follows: TGCAGTGCCAGGGACCAATCCAACACCGGGGAGCTGTTTTTT.

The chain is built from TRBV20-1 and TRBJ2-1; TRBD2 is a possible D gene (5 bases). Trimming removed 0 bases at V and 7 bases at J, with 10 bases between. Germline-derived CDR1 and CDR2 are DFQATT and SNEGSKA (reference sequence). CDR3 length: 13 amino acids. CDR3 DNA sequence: TGCAGTGCTAGAGATGGACGCGGGAATGAGCAGTTCTTC. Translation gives CSARDGRGNEQFF.

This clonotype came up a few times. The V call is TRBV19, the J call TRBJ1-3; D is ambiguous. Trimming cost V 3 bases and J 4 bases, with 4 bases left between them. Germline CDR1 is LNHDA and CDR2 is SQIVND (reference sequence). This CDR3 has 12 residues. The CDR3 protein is CASSMRGNTIYF. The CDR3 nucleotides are TGTGCCAGTAGTATGCGAGGAAACACCATATATTTT.

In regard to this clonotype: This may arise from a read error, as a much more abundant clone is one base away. The CDR3 sequence is CANSLVSRGEAFF. CDR3 in DNA: TGTGCCAACAGCTTAGTAAGTCGTGGGGAGGCTTTCTTT. This sequence joins TRBV7-2 and TRBJ1-1; D is uncertain. Germline values: CDR1 SGHTA, CDR2 FQGNSA. This CDR3 has 13 residues.

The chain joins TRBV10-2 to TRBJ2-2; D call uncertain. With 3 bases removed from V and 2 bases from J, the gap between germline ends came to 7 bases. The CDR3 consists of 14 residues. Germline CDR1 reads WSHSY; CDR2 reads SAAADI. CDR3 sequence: CASSDIGNTGELFF. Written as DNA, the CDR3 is TGCGCCAGCAGTGACATCGGTAACACCGGGGAGCTGTTTTTT.

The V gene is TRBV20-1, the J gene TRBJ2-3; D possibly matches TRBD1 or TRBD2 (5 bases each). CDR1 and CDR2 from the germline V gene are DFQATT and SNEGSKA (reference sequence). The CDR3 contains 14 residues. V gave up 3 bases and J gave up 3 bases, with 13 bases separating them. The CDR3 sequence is CSASVGRGTDTQYF. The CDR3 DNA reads TGCAGTGCTAGTGTGGGGCGCGGGACAGATACGCAGTATTTT.

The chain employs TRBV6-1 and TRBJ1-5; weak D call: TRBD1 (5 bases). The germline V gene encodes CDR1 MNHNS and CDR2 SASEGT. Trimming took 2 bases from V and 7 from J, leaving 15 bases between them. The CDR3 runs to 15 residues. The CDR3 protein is CASSEIARGRQPQHF. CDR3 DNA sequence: TGTGCCAGCAGTGAAATCGCGAGGGGCAGACAGCCCCAGCATTTT.

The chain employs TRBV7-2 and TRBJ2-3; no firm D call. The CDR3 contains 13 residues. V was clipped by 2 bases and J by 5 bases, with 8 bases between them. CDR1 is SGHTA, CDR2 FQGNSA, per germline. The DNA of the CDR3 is TGTGCCAGCAGCTTACGCTGGGGAGATACGCAGTATTTT. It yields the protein CASSLRWGDTQYF.

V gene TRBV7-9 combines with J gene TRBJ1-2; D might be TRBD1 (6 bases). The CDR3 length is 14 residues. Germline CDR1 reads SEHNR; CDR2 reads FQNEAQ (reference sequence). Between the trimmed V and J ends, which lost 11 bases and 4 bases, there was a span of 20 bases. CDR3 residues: CAHAGGGDGYGYTF. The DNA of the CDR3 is TGTGCCCATGCGGGGGGGGGCGACGGCTATGGCTACACCTTC.

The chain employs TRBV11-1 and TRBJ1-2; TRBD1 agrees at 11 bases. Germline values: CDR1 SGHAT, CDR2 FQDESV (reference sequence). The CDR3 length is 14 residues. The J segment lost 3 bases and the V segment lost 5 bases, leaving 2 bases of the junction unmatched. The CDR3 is CASSRDRGDYGYTF. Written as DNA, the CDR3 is TGTGCCAGCAGCAGGGACAGGGGGGACTATGGCTACACCTTC.

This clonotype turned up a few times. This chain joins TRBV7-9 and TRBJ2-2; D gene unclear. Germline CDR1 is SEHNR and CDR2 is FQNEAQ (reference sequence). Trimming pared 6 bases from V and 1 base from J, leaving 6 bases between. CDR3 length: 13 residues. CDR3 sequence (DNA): TGTGCCAGCAGTAGGGAGAACACCGGGGAGCTGTTTTTT. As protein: CASSRENTGELFF.

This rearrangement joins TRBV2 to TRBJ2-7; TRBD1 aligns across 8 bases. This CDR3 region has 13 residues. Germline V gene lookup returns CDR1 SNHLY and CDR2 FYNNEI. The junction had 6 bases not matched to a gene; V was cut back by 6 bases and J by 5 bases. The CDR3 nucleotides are TGTGCCAGCAGGGAGACAGGGGCCCACGAGCAGTACTTC. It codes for CASRETGAHEQYF.

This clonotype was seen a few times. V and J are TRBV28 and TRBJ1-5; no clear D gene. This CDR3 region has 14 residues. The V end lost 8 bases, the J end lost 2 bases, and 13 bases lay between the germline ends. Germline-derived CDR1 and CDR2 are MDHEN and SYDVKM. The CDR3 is CASAGDLGNQPQHF. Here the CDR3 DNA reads TGTGCCAGCGCCGGGGATCTCGGCAATCAGCCCCAGCATTTT.

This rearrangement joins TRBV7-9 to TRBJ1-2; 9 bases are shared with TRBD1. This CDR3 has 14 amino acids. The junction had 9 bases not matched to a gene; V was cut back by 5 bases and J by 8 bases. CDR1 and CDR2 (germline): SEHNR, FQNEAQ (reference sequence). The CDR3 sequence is CASSPEGQGSGYTF. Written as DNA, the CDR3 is TGTGCCAGCAGCCCCGAGGGACAGGGTAGCGGCTACACCTTC.

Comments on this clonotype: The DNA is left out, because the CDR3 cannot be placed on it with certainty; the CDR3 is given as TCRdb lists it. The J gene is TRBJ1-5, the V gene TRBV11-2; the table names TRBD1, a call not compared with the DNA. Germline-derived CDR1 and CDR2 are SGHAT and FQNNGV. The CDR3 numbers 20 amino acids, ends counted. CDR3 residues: CASSFYICSASGGRNQPQHF.

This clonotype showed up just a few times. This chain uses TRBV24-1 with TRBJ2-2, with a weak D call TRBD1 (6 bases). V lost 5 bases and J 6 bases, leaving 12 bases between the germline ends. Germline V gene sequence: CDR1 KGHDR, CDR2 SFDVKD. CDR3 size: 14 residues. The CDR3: CATSGTEAPGELFF. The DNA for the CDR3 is TGTGCCACCAGTGGGACAGAGGCCCCCGGGGAGCTGTTTTTT.

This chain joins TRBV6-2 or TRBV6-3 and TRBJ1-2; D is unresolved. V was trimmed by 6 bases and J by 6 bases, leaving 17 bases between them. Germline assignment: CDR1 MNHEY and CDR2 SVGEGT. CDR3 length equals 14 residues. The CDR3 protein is CASRATSSSHGYTF. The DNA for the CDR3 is TGTGCCAGCAGAGCAACTTCAAGTTCTCATGGCTACACCTTC.

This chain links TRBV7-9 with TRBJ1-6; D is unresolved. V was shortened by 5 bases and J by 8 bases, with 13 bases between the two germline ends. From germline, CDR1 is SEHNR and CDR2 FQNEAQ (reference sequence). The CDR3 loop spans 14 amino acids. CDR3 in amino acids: CASSVTGPDSPLHF. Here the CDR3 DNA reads TGTGCCAGCAGCGTTACGGGCCCAGATTCACCCCTCCACTTT.

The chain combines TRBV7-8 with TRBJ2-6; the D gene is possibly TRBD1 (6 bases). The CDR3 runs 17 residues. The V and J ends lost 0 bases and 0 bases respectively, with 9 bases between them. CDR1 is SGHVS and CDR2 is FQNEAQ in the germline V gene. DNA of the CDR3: TGTGCCAGCAGCTTAGCTCGAGGGGGCTCTGGGGCCAACGTCCTGACTTTC. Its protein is CASSLARGGSGANVLTF.

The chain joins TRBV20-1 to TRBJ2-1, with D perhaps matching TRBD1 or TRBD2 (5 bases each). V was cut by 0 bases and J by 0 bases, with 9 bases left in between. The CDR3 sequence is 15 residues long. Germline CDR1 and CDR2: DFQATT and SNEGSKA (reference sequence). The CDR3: CSARDGTLSYNEQFF. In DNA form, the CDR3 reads TGCAGTGCTAGAGATGGGACCCTCTCCTACAATGAGCAGTTCTTC.